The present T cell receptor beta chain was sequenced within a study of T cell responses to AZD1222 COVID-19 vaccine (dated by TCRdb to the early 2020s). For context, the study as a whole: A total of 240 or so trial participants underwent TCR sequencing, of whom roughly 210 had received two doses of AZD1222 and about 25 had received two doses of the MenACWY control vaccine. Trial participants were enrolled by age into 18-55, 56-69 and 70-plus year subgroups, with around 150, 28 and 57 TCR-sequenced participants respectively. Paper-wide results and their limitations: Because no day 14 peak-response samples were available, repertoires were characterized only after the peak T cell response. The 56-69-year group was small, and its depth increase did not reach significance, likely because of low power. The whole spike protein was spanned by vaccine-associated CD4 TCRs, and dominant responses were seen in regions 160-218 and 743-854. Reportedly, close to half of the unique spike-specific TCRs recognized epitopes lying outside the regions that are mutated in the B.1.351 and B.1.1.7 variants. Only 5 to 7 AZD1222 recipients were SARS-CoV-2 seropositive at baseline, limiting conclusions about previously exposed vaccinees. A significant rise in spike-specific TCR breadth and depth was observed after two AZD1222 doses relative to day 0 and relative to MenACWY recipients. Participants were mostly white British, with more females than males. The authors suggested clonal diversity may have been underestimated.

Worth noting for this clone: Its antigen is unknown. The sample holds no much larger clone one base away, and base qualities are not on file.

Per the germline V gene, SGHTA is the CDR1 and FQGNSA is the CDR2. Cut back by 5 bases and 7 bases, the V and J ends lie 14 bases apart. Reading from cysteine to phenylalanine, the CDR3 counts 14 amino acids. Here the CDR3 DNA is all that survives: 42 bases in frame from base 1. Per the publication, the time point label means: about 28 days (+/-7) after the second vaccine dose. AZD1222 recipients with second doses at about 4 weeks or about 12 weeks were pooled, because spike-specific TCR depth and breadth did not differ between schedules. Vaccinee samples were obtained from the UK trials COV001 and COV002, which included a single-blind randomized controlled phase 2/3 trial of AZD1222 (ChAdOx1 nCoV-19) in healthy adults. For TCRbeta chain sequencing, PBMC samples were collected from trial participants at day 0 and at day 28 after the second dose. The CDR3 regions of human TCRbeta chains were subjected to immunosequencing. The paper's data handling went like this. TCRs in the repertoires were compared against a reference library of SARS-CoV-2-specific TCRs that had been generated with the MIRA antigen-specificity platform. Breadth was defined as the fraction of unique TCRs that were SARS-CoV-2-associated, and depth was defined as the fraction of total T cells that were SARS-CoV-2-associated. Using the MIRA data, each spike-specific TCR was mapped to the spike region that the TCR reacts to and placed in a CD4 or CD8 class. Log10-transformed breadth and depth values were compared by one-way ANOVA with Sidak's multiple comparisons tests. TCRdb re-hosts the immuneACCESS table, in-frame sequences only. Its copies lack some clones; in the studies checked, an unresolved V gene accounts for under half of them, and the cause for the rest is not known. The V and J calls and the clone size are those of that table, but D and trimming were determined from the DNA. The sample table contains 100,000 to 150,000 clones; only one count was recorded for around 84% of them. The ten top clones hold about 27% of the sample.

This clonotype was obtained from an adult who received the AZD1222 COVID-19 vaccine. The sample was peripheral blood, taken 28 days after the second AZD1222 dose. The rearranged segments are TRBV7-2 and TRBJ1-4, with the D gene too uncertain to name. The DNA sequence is TGTGCCAGCAGCCTTAGGCTAAGTGGTGAAAAACTGTTTTTT. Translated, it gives CASSLRLSGEKLFF.